Sequencing of this TCR beta chain was carried out in a study of blood T cell repertoires in COVID-19. Study context: From the United States, Italy and Spain came samples of acute and convalescent COVID-19. PBMCs, B-cell-depleted T cells, or T cells were the source of the cDNA or gDNA that made up the material.

The CDR3 extends over 13 amino acids. V lost 2 bases, J lost 6 bases, and 6 bases stayed unmatched. From germline, CDR1 is GTSNPN and CDR2 SVGIG (reference sequence). Here immunoSEQ multiplex PCR was the method, and the copy in TCRdb shows in-frame clones only, minus some. This sample yields a few hundred thousand clones, of which around nine tenths are seen a single time; around 7.9% belongs to the top ten. All enrollees were about 18 to 100 years old and from fewer than 30 US areas. Symptom resolution, clearance, or two negative PCRs marked donors in Cohort 3 as recovered. The chain has TRBV30 and TRBJ2-7; the match to TRBD2 covers 8 bases. The clonotype comes from a woman aged 55 to 70 who had recovered from COVID-19. The sequenced material came from PBMCs or T cells enriched from blood (not recorded which). The CDR3 here is CAWSPLSGAEQYF. In nucleotides, the CDR3 is TGTGCCTGGAGTCCGCTTAGCGGGGCCGAGCAGTACTTC.